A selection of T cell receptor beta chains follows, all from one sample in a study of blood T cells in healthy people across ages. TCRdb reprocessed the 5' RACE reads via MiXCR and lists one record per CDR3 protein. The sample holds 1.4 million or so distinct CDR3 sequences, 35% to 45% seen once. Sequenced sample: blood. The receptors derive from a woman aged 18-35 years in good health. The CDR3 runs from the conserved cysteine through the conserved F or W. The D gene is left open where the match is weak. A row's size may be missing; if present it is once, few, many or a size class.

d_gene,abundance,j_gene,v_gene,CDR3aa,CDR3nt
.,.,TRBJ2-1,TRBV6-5,CASRNAGLGYNEQFF,TGTGCCAGCAGAAATGCGGGACTGGGTTACAATGAGCAGTTCTTC
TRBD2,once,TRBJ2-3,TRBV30,CAWGRGGRSSDTQYF,TGTGCCTGGGGAAGAGGCGGGAGGAGCTCAGATACGCAGTATTTT
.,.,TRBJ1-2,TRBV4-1,CASSRTPADGYTF,TGCGCCAGCAGCAGGACACCGGCCGATGGCTACACCTTC
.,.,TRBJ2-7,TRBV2,CASSEARPNYEQYF,TGTGCCAGCAGTGAAGCGCGCCCTAACTACGAGCAGTACTTC
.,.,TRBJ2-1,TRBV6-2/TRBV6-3,CASSTSLETQFF,TGTGCCAGCAGTACTAGTTTGGAGACCCAGTTCTTC
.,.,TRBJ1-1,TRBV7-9,CASSRPGTEAFF,TGTGCCAGCAGCCGGCCCGGCACTGAAGCTTTCTTT
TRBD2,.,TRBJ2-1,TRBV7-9,CASSPRIAGDEQFF,TGTGCCAGCAGCCCACGTATAGCGGGTGATGAGCAGTTCTTC
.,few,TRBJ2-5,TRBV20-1,CSARVHNLQETQYF,TGCAGTGCTAGAGTCCACAACCTCCAAGAGACCCAGTACTTC
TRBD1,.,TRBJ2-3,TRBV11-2,CASSFGTGVQGDTQYF,TGTGCCAGCAGCTTTGGGACAGGAGTCCAAGGAGATACGCAGTATTTT
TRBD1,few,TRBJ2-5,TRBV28,CASSSPGQGTETQYF,TGTGCCAGCAGTTCCCCGGGACAGGGTACAGAGACCCAGTACTTC
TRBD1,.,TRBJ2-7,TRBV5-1,CASSLEGAPSYEQYF,TGCGCCAGCAGCTTAGAGGGGGCTCCGTCCTACGAGCAGTACTTC
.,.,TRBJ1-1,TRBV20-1,CSTGGLRAFF,TGCAGTACTGGGGGGTTGAGGGCTTTCTTT
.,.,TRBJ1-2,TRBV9,CARSVGRGPNYGYTF,TGTGCCAGAAGCGTAGGCAGGGGACCTAACTATGGCTACACCTTC
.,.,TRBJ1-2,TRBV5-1,CASRTGQINYGYTF,TGCGCCAGCAGGACGGGACAAATTAACTATGGCTACACCTTC
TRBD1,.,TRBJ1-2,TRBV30,CAWKDRNNYGYTF,TGTGCCTGGAAGGACAGGAACAACTATGGCTACACCTTC
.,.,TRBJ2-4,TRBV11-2,CASSVSGGADIQYF,TGTGCCAGCAGCGTCTCGGGGGGCGCGGACATTCAGTACTTC
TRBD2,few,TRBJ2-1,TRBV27,CASSSLTSPHYNEQFF,TGTGCCAGCAGTTCCTTGACTAGCCCGCACTACAATGAGCAGTTCTTC
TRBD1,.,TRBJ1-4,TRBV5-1,CASSFSPTGGSEKLFF,TGCGCCAGCAGCTTCTCCCCGACAGGGGGCTCTGAAAAACTGTTTTTT
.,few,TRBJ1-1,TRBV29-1,CSVEESPGYEAFF,TGCAGCGTTGAAGAGAGCCCCGGGTATGAAGCTTTCTTT
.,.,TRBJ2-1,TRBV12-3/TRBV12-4,CASSLNPDGNNEQFF,TGTGCCAGCAGCCTAAATCCGGACGGCAACAATGAGCAGTTCTTC
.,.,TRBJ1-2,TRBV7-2,CASSTQTGHYGYTF,TGTGCCAGCAGCACCCAGACAGGACACTATGGCTACACCTTC
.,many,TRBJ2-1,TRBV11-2,CASSFSNNEQFF,TGTGCCAGCAGCTTCAGCAACAATGAGCAGTTCTTC
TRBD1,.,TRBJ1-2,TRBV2,CASSMTGGTYGYTF,TGTGCCAGCAGTATGACAGGGGGTACCTATGGCTACACCTTC
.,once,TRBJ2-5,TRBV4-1,CASSPTTSEETQYF,TGCGCCAGCAGTCCCACTACTTCCGAAGAGACCCAGTACTTC
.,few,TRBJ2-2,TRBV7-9,CARLSNTGELFF,TGTGCCAGGTTATCCAACACCGGGGAGCTGTTTTTT
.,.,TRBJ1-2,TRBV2,CASSEVRAPNYGYTF,TGTGCCAGCAGTGAAGTGAGGGCCCCTAACTATGGCTACACCTTC
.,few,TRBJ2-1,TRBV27,CASSFGAGDNEQFF,TGTGCCAGCAGTTTTGGAGCGGGCGACAATGAGCAGTTCTTC
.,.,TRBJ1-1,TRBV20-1,CSARDHRVTEAFF,TGCAGTGCTAGAGATCACAGGGTCACTGAAGCTTTCTTT
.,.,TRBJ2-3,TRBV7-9,CAGGRTDTQYF,TGTGCCGGGGGCCGCACAGATACGCAGTATTTT
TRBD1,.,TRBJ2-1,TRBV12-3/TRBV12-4,CASSPTGDPYNEQFF,TGTGCCAGCAGTCCGACAGGGGACCCCTACAATGAGCAGTTCTTC
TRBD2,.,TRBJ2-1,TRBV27,CASSQLRRGGYNEQFF,TGTGCCAGCAGTCAACTCCGGCGGGGGGGCTACAATGAGCAGTTCTTC
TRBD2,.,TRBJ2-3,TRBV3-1,CASRPSLAASGTDTQYF,TGTGCCAGCAGGCCGTCTCTAGCGGCCTCGGGCACAGATACGCAGTATTTT
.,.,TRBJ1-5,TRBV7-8,CASSLAIGGGNQPQHF,TGTGCCAGCAGCTTAGCAATAGGGGGAGGCAATCAGCCCCAGCATTTT
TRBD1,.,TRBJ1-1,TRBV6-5,CASSYLRQGLMNTEAFF,TGTGCCAGCAGTTACTTACGACAGGGCTTAATGAACACTGAAGCTTTCTTT
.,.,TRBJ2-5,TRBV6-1,CASSEDHITQETQYF,TGTGCCAGCAGTGAGGACCATATAACCCAAGAGACCCAGTACTTC
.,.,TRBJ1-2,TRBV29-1,CSVRTTHGCTF,TGCAGCGTTCGGACTACCCATGGCTGCACCTTC
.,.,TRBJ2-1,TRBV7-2,CASSYGTLNEQFF,TGTGCCAGCAGCTACGGGACTCTCAATGAGCAGTTCTTC
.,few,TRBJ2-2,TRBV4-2,CASSQAETGELFF,TGTGCCAGCAGCCAAGCTGAGACCGGGGAGCTGTTTTTT
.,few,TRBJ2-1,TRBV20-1,CSARAPLAGGEHEQFF,TGCAGTGCTAGAGCGCCACTAGCAGGGGGAGAGCATGAGCAGTTCTTC
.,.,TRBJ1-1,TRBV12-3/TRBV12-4,CASGPFPEVSNTEAFF,TGTGCCAGCGGCCCATTCCCCGAGGTATCGAACACTGAAGCTTTCTTT
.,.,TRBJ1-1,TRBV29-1,CSVEGGRNTEAFF,TGCAGCGTTGAGGGGGGCAGGAACACTGAAGCTTTCTTT
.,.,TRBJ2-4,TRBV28,CASSLGLMTSKEQYF,TGTGCCAGCAGTTTAGGATTGATGACTAGTAAGGAGCAGTACTTC
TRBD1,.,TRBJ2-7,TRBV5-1,CASSPRTGLEQYF,TGCGCCAGCAGCCCTCGGACAGGACTCGAGCAGTACTTC
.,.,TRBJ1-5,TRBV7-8,CTSSGSGNQPQHF,TGTACCAGCTCTGGTTCAGGAAATCAGCCCCAGCATTTT
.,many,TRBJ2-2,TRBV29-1,CSVEGPGELFF,TGCAGCGTTGAAGGGCCCGGGGAGCTGTTTTTT
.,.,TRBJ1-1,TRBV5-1,CASSYLPTGTSGDTEAFF,TGCGCCAGCAGCTATCTTCCCACAGGGACCTCCGGGGACACTGAAGCTTTCTTT
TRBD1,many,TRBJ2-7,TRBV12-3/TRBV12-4,CASGTGGSYEQYF,TGTGCCAGCGGGACAGGGGGATCCTACGAGCAGTACTTC
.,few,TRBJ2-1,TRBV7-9,CASSLLLAYENEQFF,TGTGCCAGCAGCTTGTTACTAGCCTATGAGAACGAGCAGTTCTTC
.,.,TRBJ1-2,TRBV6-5,CASKRFFSYGYTF,TGTGCCAGCAAAAGGTTTTTTAGCTATGGCTACACCTTC
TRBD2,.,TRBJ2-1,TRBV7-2,CASSPEGPSGYNEQFF,TGTGCCAGCAGCCCAGAGGGGCCTAGCGGTTACAATGAGCAGTTCTTC
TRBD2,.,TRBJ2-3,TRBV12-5,CASGFSAGGQDTQYF,TGTGCTAGTGGTTTTAGCGCGGGGGGGCAAGATACGCAGTATTTT
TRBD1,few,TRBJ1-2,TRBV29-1,CSVNRDRVGYGYTF,TGCAGCGTAAACCGGGACAGGGTTGGGTATGGCTACACCTTC
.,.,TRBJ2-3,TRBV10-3,CAILKADTQYF,TGTGCCATCCTAAAGGCGGATACGCAGTATTTT
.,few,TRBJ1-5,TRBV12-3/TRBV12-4,CASAWGRRNQPQHF,TGTGCCAGTGCATGGGGCAGACGCAATCAGCCCCAGCATTTT
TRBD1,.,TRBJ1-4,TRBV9,CASSVASGGRGRATNEKLFF,TGTGCCAGCAGCGTAGCCTCAGGGGGCCGGGGTCGCGCAACTAATGAAAAACTGTTTTTT
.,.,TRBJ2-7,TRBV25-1,CASSSISDYSYEQYF,TGTGCCAGCAGTTCTATATCGGACTACTCCTACGAGCAGTACTTC
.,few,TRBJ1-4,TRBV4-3,CASSSRTLNEKLFF,TGCGCCAGCAGCTCTAGGACACTGAATGAAAAACTGTTTTTT
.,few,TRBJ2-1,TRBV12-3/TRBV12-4,CASTLGGGSSYNEQFF,TGTGCCAGCACCTTAGGGGGAGGGTCCTCCTACAATGAGCAGTTCTTC
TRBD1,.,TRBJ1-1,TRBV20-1,CSAVDRVMNTEAFF,TGCAGTGCTGTCGACAGGGTGATGAACACTGAAGCTTTCTTT
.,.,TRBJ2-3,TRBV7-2,CASSLEFPPDTQYF,TGTGCCAGCAGCTTAGAATTTCCGCCGGATACGCAGTATTTT